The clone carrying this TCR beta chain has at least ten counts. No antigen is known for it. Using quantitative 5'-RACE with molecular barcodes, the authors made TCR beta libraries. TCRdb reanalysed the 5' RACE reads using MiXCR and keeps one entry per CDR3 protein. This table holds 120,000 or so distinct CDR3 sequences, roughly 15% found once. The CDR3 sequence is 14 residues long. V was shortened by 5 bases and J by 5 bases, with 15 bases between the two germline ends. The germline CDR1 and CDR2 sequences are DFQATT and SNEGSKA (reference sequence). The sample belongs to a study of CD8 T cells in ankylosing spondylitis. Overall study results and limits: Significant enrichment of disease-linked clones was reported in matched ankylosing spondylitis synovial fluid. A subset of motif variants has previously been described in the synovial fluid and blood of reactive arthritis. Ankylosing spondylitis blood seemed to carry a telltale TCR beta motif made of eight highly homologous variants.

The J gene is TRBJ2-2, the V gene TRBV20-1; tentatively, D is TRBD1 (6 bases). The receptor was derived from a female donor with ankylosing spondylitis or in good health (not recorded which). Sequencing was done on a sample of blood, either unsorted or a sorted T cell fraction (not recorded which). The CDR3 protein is CSAETGLKTGELFF. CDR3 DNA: TGCAGTGCTGAGACAGGTCTGAAAACCGGGGAGCTGTTTTTT.